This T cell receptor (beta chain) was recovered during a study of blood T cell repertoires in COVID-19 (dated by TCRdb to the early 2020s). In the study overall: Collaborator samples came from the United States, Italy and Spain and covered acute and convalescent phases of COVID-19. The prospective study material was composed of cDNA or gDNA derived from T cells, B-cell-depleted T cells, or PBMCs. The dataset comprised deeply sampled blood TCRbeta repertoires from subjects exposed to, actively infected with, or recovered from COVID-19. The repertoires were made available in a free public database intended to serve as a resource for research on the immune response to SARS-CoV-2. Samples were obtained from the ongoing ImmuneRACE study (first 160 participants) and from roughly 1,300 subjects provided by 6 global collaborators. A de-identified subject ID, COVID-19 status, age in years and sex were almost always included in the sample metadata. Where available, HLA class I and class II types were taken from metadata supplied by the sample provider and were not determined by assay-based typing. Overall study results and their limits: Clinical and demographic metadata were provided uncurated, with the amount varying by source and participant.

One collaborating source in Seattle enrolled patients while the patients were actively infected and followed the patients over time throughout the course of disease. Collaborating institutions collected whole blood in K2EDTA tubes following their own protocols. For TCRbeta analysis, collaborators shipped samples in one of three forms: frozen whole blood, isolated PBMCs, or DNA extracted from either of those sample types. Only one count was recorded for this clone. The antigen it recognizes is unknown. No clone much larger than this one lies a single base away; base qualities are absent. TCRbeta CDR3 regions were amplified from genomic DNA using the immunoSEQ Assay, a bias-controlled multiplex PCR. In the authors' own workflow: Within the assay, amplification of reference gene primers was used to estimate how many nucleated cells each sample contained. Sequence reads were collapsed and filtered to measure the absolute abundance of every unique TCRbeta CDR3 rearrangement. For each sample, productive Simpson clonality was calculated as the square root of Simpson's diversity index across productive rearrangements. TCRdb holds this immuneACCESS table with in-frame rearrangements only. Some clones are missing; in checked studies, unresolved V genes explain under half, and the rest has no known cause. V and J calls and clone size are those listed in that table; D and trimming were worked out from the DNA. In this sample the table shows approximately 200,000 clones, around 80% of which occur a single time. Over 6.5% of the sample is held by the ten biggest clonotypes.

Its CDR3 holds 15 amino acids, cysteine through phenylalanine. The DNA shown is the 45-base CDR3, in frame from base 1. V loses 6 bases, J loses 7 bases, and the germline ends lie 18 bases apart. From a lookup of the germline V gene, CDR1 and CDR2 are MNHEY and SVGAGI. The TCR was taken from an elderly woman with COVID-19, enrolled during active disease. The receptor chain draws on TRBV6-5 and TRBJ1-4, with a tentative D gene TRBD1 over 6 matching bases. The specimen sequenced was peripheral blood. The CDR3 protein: CASREPGHPSEKLFF. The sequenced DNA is TGTGCCAGCAGGGAGCCGGGACACCCCAGTGAAAAACTGTTTTTT.